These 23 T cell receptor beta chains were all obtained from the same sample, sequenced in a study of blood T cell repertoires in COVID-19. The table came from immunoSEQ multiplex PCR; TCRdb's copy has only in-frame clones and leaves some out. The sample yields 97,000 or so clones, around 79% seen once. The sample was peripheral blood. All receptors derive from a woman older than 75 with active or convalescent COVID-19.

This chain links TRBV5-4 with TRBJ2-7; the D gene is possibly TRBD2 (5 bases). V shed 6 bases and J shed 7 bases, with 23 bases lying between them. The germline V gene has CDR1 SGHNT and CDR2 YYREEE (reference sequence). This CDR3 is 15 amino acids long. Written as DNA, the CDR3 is TGTGCCAGCACTTCCCAGCACACCGCCCCGGGGGAGCAGTACTTC. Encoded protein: CASTSQHTAPGEQYF.

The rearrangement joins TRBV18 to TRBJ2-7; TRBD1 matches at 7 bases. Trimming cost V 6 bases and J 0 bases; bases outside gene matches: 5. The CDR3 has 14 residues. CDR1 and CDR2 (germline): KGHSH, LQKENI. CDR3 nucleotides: TGTGCCAGCTCGAGTCGGGACAGCTCCTACGAGCAGTACTTC. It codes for CASSSRDSSYEQYF.

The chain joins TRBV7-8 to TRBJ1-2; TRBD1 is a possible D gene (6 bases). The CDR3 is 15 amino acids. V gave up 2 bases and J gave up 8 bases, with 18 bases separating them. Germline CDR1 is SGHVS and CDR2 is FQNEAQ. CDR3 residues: CASSLPDSLYGGYTF. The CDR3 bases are TGTGCCAGCAGCTTACCGGACAGCTTGTACGGCGGCTACACCTTC.

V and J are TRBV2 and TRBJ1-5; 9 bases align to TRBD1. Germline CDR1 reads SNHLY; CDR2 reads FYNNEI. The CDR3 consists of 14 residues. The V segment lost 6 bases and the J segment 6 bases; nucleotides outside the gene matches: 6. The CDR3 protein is CASRAGQGSQPQHF. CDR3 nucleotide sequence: TGTGCCAGCAGGGCAGGACAGGGGAGTCAGCCCCAGCATTTT.

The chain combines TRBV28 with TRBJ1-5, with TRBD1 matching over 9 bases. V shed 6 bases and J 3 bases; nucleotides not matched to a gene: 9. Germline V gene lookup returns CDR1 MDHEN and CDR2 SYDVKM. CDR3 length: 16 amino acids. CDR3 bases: TGTGCCAGCAGGCACCCTGGGACAGGGAACAATCAGCCCCAGCATTTT. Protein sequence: CASRHPGTGNNQPQHF. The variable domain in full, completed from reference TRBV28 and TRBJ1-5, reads DVKVTQSSRYLVKRTGEKVFLECVQDMDHENMFWYRQDPGLGLRLIYFSYDVKMKEKGDIPEGYSVSREKKERFSLILESASTNQTSMYLCASRHPGTGNNQPQHFGDGTRLSIL.

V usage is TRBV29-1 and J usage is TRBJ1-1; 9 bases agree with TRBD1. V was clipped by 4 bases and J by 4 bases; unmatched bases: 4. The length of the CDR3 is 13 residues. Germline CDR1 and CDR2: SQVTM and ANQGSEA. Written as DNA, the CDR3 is TGCAGCGTTGGTGGACAGGGGACCACTGAAGCTTTCTTT. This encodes CSVGGQGTTEAFF.

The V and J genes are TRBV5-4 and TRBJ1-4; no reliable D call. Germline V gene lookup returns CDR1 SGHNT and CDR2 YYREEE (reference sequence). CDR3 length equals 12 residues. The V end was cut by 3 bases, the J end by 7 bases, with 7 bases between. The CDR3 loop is CASSSNSEKLFF. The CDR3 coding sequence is TGTGCCAGCAGCTCGAATAGTGAAAAACTGTTTTTT.

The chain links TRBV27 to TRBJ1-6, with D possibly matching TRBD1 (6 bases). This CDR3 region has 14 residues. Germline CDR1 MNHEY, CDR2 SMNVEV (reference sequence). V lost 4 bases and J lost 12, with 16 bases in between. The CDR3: CASSSGQLYQPLHF. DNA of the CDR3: TGTGCCAGCAGTTCCGGACAGCTATACCAACCCCTCCACTTT.

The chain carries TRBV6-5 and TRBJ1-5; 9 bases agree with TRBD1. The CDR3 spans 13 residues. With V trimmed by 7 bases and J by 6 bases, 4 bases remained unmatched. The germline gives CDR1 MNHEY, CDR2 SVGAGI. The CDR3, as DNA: TGTGCCAGCAAACAGGGGGCGAGTCAGCCCCAGCATTTT. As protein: CASKQGASQPQHF.

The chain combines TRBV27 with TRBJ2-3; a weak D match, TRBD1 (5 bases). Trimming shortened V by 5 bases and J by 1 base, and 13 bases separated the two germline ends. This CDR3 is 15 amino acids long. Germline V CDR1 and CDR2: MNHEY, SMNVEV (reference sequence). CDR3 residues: CASSPQGKRTDTQYF. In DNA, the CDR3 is TGTGCCAGCAGTCCTCAGGGAAAACGCACAGATACGCAGTATTTT.

The CDR3 loop reads CASSLAHRRYTF. The CDR3 coding sequence is TGTGCCAGCAGCTTAGCCCACAGACGCTACACCTTC. The chain links TRBV7-9 to TRBJ1-2; D remains unclear. V dropped 0 bases and J dropped 9 bases, with 8 bases sitting between them. This CDR3 comprises 12 residues. Per germline, CDR1 SEHNR and CDR2 FQNEAQ (reference sequence).

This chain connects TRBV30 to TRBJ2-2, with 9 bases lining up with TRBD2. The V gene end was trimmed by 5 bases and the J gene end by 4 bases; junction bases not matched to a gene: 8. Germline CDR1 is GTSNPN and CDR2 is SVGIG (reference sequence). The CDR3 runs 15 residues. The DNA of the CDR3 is TGTGCCTGGGCCGGGGCGGGAGGGCCCACCGGGGAGCTGTTTTTT. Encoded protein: CAWAGAGGPTGELFF.

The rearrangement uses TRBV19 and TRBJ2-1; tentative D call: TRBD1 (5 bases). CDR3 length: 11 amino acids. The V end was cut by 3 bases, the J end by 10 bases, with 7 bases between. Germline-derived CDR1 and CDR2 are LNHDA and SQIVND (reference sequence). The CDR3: CASSINREQFF. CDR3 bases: TGTGCCAGTAGTATCAACAGGGAGCAGTTCTTC.

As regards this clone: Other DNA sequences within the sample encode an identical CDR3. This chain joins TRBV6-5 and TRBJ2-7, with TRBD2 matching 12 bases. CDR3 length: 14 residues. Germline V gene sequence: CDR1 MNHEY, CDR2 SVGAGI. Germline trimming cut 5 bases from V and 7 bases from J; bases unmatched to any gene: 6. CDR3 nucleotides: TGTGCCAGCAGTCTAGCGGGAGGGCCTGGGGAGCAGTACTTC. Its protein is CASSLAGGPGEQYF.

CDR3 DNA: TGTGCCAGCAGTTTACCAGGACTTGAAGTGGGTGAGCAGTTCTTC. As protein: CASSLPGLEVGEQFF. The chain recombines TRBV28 with TRBJ2-1, with D perhaps matching TRBD2 (5 bases). This CDR3 is built from 15 residues. Trimming cost V 2 bases and J 9 bases, with 17 bases left between them. CDR1 is MDHEN, CDR2 SYDVKM, per germline.

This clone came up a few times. CDR3 DNA sequence: TGCAGCGTAGATAACAGGGGAAGCACTGAAGCTTTCTTT. Protein product: CSVDNRGSTEAFF. The chain is built from TRBV29-1 and TRBJ1-1; 7 bases align to TRBD1. Germline V gene sequence: CDR1 SQVTM, CDR2 ANQGSEA. This CDR3 is 13 amino acids long. V gave up 6 bases and J gave up 4 bases; unmatched junction bases: 8.

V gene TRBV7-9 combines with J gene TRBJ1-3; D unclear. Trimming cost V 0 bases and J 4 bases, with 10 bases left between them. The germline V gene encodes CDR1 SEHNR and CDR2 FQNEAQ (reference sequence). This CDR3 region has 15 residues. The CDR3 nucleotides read TGTGCCAGCAGCTTAGCTGGATCGGGAGGAAACACCATATATTTT. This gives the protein CASSLAGSGGNTIYF.

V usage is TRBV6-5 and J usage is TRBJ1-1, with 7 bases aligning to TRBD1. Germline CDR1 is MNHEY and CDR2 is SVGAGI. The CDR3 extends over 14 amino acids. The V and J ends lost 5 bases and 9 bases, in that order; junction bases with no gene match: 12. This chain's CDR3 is CASSRTGADKKAFF. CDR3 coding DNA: TGTGCCAGCAGTAGGACAGGAGCGGATAAGAAAGCTTTCTTT.

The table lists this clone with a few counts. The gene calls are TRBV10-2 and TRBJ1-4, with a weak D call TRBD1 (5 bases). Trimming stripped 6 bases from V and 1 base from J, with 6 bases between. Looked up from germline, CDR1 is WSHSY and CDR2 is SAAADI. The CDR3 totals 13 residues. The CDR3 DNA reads TGCGCCAGCAGCGGGGGAACTAATGAAAAACTGTTTTTT. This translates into CASSGGTNEKLFF.

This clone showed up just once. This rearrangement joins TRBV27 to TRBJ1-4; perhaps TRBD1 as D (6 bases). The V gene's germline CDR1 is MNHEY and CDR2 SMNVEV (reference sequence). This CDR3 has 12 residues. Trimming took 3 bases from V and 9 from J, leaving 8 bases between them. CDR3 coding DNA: TGTGCCAGCAGTTTTCAGGGGAAAAAACTGTTTTTT. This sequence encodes CASSFQGKKLFF.

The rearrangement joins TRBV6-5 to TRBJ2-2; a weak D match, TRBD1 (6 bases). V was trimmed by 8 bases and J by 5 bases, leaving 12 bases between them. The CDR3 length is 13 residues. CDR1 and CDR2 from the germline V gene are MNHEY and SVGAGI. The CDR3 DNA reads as TGTGCCAGCGGTACAGGGAATACCGGGGAGCTGTTTTTT. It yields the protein CASGTGNTGELFF.

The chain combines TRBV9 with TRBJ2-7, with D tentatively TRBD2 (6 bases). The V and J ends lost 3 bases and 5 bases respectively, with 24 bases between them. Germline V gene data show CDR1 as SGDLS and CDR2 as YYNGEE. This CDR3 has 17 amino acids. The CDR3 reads CASSGTHGSLEADEQYF. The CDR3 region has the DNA TGTGCCAGCAGCGGGACCCACGGGAGCCTTGAGGCCGACGAGCAGTACTTC. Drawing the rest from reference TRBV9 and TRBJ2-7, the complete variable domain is DSGVTQTPKHLITATGQRVTLRCSPRSGDLSVYWYQQSLDQGLQFLIQYYNGEERAKGNILERFSAQQFPDLHSELNLSSLELGDSALYFCASSGTHGSLEADEQYFGPGTRLTVT.

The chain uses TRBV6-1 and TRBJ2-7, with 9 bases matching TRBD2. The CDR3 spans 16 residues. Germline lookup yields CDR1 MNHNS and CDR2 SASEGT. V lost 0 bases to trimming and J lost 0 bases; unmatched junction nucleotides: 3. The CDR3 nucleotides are TGTGCCAGCAGTGAAGCCGGACTAGCGAACTCCTACGAGCAGTACTTC. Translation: CASSEAGLANSYEQYF.